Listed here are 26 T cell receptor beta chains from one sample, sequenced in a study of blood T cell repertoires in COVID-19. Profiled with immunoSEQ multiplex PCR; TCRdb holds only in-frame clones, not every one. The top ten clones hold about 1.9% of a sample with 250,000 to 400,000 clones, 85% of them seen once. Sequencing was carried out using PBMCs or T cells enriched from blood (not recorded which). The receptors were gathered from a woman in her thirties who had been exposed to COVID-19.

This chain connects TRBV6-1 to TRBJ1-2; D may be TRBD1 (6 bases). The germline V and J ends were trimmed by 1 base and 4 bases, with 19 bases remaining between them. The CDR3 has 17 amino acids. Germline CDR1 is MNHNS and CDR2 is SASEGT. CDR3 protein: CASSEVVGGISSYGYTF. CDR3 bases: TGTGCCAGCAGTGAAGTGGTAGGGGGAATTAGCAGCTATGGCTACACCTTC.

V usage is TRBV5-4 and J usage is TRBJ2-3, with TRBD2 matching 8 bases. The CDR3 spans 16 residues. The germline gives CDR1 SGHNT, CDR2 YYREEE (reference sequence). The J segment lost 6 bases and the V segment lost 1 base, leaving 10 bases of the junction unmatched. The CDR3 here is CASSLSVGGGQDTQYF. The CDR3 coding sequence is TGTGCCAGCAGCTTGAGTGTCGGGGGGGGCCAGGATACGCAGTATTTT.

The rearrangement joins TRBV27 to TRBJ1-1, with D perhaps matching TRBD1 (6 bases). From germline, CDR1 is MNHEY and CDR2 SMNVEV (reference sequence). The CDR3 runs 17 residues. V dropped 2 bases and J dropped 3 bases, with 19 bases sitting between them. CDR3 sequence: CASSLLGYAGVDTEAFF. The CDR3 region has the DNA TGTGCCAGCAGTTTACTAGGATATGCAGGGGTGGACACTGAAGCTTTCTTT.

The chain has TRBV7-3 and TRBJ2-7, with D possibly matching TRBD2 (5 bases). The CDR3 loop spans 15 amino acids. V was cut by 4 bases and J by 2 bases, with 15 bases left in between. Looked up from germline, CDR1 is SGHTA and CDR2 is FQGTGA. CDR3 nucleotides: TGTGCCAGCAGCTCCTACACCACGGGAACCTACGAGCAGTACTTC. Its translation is CASSSYTTGTYEQYF.

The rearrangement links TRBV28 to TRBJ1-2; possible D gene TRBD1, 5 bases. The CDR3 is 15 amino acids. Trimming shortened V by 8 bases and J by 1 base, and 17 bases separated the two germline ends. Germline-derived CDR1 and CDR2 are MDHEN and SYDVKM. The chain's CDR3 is CASLPLSGVNYGYTF. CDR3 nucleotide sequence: TGTGCCAGCCTACCCTTGTCGGGGGTTAACTATGGCTACACCTTC.

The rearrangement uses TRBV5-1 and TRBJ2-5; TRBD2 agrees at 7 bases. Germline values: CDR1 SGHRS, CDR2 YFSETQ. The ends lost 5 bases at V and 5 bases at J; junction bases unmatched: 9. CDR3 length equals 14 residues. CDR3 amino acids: CASSNIAGGETQYF. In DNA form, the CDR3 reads TGCGCCAGCAGTAACATAGCGGGTGGGGAGACCCAGTACTTC.

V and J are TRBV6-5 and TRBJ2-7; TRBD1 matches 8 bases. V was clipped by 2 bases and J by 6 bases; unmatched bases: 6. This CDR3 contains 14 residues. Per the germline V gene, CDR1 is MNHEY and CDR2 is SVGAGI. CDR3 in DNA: TGTGCCAGCAGTTACGGGGACAGGCCGGGCGAGCAGTACTTC. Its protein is CASSYGDRPGEQYF.

The CDR3 protein is CASSLRRQSYNEQFF. The DNA of the CDR3 is TGTGCCAGCAGCCTGAGACGACAATCCTACAATGAGCAGTTCTTC. The V gene is TRBV7-3, the J gene TRBJ2-1, with no clear D. The CDR3 is 15 amino acids. Germline assignment: CDR1 SGHTA and CDR2 FQGTGA. Trimming removed 5 bases at V and 1 base at J, with 12 bases between.

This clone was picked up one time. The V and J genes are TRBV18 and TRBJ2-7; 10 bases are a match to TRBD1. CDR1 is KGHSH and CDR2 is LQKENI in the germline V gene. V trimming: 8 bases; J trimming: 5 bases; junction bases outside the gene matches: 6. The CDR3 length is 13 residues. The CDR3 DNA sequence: TGTGCCAGCGTTCCGGGACAGGGGCACGAGCAGTACTTC. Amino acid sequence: CASVPGQGHEQYF.

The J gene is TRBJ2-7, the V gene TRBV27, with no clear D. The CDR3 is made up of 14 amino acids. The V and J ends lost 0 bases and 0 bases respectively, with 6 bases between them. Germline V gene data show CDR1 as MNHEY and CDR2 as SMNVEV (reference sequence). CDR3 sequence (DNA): TGTGCCAGCAGTTTATCGGGCAACTCCTACGAGCAGTACTTC. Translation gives CASSLSGNSYEQYF.

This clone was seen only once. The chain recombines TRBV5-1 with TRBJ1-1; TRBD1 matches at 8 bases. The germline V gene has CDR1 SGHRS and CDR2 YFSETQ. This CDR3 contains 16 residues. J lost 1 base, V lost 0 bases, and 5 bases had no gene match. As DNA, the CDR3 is TGCGCCAGCAGCTTGGGCAGGGGGCAGGGGAACACTGAAGCTTTCTTT. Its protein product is CASSLGRGQGNTEAFF.

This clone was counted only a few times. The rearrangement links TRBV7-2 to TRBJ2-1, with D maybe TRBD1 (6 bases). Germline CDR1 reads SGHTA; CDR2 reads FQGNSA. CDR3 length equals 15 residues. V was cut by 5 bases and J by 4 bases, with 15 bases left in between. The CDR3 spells CASSLGDTVYNEQFF. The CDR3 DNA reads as TGTGCCAGCAGCCTAGGGGACACGGTATACAATGAGCAGTTCTTC.

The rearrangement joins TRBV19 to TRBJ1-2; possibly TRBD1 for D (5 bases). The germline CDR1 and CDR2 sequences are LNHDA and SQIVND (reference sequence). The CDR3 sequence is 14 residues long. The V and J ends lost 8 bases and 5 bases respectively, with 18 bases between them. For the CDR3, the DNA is TGTGCCAGTTTATCCGGCAGGGTGAGGTATGGCTACACCTTC. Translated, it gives CASLSGRVRYGYTF.

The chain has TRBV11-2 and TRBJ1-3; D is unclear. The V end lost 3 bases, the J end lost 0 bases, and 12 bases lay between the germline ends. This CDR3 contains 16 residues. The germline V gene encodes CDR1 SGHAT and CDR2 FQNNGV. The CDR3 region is CASSFLTGSSGNTIYF. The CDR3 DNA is TGTGCCAGCAGCTTTCTAACCGGTTCCTCTGGAAACACCATATATTTT. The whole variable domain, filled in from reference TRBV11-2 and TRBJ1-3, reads EAGVAQSPRYKIIEKRQSVAFWCNPISGHATLYWYQQILGQGPKLLIQFQNNGVVDDSQLPKDRFSAERLKGVDSTLKIQPAKLEDSAVYLCASSFLTGSSGNTIYFGEGSWLTVV.

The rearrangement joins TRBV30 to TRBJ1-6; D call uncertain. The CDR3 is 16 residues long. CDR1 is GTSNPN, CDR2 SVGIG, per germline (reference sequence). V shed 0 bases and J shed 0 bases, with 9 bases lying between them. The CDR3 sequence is CAWSVAASSYNSPLHF. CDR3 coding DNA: TGTGCCTGGAGTGTCGCGGCGAGCTCCTATAATTCACCCCTCCACTTT.

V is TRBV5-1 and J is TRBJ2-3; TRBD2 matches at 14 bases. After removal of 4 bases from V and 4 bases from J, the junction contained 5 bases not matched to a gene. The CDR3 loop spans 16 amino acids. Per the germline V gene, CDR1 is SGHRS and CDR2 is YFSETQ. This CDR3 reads CASSPRTSGGSDTQYF. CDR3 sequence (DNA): TGCGCCAGCAGCCCGAGGACTAGCGGGGGGTCAGATACGCAGTATTTT. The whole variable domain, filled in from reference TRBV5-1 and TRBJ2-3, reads KAGVTQTPRYLIKTRGQQVTLSCSPISGHRSVSWYQQTPGQGLQFLFEYFSETQRNKGNFPGRFSGRQFSNSRSEMNVSTLELGDSALYLCASSPRTSGGSDTQYFGPGTRLTVL.

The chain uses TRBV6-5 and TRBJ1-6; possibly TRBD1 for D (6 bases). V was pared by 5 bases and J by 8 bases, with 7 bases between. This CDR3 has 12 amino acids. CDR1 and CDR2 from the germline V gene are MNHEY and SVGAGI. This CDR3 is CASSPGDSPLHF. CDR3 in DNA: TGTGCCAGCAGTCCAGGGGATTCACCCCTCCACTTT.

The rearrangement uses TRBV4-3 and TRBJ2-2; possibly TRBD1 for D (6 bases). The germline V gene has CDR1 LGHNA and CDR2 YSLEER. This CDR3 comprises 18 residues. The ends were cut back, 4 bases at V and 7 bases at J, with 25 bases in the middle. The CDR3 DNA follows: TGCGCCAGCAGCCCGACCGGGATTACAGGGAGATATGGCGGGGAGCTGTTTTTT. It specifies CASSPTGITGRYGGELFF.

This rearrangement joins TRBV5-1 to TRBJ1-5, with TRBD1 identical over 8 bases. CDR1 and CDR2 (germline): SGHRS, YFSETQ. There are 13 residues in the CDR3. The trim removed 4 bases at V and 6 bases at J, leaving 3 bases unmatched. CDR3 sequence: CASSLRGRQPQHF. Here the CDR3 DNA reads TGCGCCAGCAGCCTCAGGGGGCGTCAGCCCCAGCATTTT.

The CDR3 loop is CASSVNYYLGETQYF. DNA for the CDR3: TGTGCCAGCAGCGTTAACTATTACCTGGGAGAGACCCAGTACTTC. The V and J genes are TRBV3-1 (or the pseudogene TRBV3-2) and TRBJ2-5; unclear D gene. CDR1 and CDR2 (germline): LGHDT, YNNKEL (reference sequence). The CDR3 runs to 15 residues. The germline V and J ends were trimmed by 5 bases and 4 bases, with 17 bases remaining between them.

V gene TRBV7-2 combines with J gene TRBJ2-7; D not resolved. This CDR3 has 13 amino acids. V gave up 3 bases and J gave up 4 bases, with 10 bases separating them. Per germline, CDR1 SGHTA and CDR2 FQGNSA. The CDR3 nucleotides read TGTGCCAGCAGCTTCCTATCCATTTACGAGCAGTACTTC. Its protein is CASSFLSIYEQYF.

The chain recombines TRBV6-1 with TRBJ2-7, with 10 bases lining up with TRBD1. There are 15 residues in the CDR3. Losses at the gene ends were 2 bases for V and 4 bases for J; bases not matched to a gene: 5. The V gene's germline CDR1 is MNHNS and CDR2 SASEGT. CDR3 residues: CASSELLGQGYEQYF. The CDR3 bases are TGTGCCAGCAGTGAATTGCTGGGACAGGGGTACGAGCAGTACTTC.

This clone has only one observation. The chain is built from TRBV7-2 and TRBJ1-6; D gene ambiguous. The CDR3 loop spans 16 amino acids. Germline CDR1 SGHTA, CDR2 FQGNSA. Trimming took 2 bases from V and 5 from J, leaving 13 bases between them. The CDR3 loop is CASSLRAARDNSPLHF. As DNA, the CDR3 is TGTGCCAGCAGCTTACGCGCGGCGCGCGATAATTCACCCCTCCACTTT.

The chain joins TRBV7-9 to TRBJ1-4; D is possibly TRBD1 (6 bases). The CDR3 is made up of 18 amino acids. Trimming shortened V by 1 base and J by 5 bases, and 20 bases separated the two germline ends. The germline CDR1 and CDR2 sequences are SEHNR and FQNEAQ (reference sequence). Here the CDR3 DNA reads TGTGCCAGCAGCTTAGTCTCGACAGGCAACACCGGGAATGAAAAACTGTTTTTT. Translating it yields CASSLVSTGNTGNEKLFF.

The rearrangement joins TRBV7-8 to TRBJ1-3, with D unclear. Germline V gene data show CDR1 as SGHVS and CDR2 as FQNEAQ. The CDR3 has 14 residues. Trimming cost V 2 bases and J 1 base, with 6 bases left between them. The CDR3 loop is CASSLYKSGNTIYF. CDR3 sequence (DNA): TGTGCCAGCAGCTTATACAAATCTGGAAACACCATATATTTT.

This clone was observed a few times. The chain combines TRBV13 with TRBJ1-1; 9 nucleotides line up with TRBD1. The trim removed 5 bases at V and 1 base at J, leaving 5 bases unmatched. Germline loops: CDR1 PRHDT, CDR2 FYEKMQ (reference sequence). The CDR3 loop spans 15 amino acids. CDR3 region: CASSPGTGRNTEAFF. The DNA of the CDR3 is TGTGCCAGCAGCCCTGGGACAGGGAGGAACACTGAAGCTTTCTTT. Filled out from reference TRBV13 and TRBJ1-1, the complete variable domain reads AAGVIQSPRHLIKEKRETATLKCYPIPRHDTVYWYQQGPGQDPQFLISFYEKMQSDKGSIPDRFSAQQFSDYHSELNMSSLELGDSALYFCASSPGTGRNTEAFFGQGTRLTVV.